This T cell receptor beta chain derives from a study of shared clonotypes between healthy human individuals. Points from the study as a whole: Researchers found naive subsets generally carried larger estimated richness than memory subsets. The expectation was that sequencing depth would affect clonotype sharing among donors. Non-shared clonotypes showed lower generation probabilities than clonotypes common to all four donors.

Notes on this clone: Its antigen is currently unknown.

Naive CD8 cells lacked CD45RO, underwent positive selection for CCR7 and left out terminally differentiated effector memory CD45RA+ cells. Researchers divided each subset's genomic DNA evenly across several immunoSEQ plates. The method was immunoSEQ multiplex PCR; TCRdb's version includes in-frame clones alone and lacks a portion of them. The sample carries some 2.1 million clones, 80% to 95% recorded once. The CDR3 totals 17 residues. CDR1 is GTSNPN and CDR2 is SVGIG in the germline V gene (reference sequence). Trimming cost V 0 bases and J 14 bases, with 28 bases left between them. The chain is built from TRBV30 and TRBJ1-4; D gene unclear. This TCR was sampled from a man younger than 35 in good health. Some clones in this sample may be carry-over from other donors' samples. The sequenced sample was naive CD8+ T cells from PBMCs. The CDR3 DNA is TGTGCCTGGAGTGTTACGGGTTTGGGTTTGCAGCAGCCGCGTCTGTTTTTT. It encodes CAWSVTGLGLQQPRLFF. Full variable domain (remainder filled in from reference TRBV30 and TRBJ1-4): SQTIHQWPATLVQPVGSPLSLECTVEGTSNPNLYWYRQAAGRGLQLLFYSVGIGQISSEVPQNLSASRPQDRQFILSSKKLLLSDSGFYLCAWSVTGLGLQQPRLFFGSGTQLSVL.